This T cell receptor (beta chain) is drawn from a study of vaccination effects on CD4 cells after COVID-19. ViraFEST assay sequencing came after antigen-specific CD4+ T cells were expanded with viral peptide pools. Scientists isolated CD4+ T cells after an approximately 10-day culture period ended. None of these healthy vaccinees had been infected with SARS-CoV-2 before vaccination. On day 3 and again on day 7, half the medium was replaced with IL-2 medium. V was pared by 4 bases and J by 7 bases, with 5 bases between. The CDR3 totals 10 residues. Germline values: CDR1 SQVTM, CDR2 ANQGSEA. Details on this clone: Its antigen is not identified.

Repertoires were generated with immunoSEQ multiplex PCR, while TCRdb's copy carries only in-frame clones and drops some. The table lists fewer than 25,000 clones, 60% to 70% of them singletons. Overall study findings and caveats: Only 1 of 255 vaccine-induced clones from healthy vaccinees cross-reacted with common cold coronaviruses.

This TCR was sampled from a human donor who received a COVID-19 vaccine. The chain couples TRBV29-1 to TRBJ2-4; D gene unclear. The input for sequencing was CD4+ T cells from PBMCs cultured with HCoV-NL63 spike peptides, taken before COVID-19 vaccination. The CDR3 nucleotides are TGCAGCGTTGTCCGGAACATTCAGTACTTC. Its protein product is CSVVRNIQYF. The whole variable domain, remainder taken from reference TRBV29-1 and TRBJ2-4, is SAVISQKPSRDICQRGTSLTIQCQVDSQVTMMFWYRQQPGQSLTLIATANQGSEATYESGFVIDKFPISRPNLTFSTLTVSNMSPEDSSIYLCSVVRNIQYFGAGTRLSVL.